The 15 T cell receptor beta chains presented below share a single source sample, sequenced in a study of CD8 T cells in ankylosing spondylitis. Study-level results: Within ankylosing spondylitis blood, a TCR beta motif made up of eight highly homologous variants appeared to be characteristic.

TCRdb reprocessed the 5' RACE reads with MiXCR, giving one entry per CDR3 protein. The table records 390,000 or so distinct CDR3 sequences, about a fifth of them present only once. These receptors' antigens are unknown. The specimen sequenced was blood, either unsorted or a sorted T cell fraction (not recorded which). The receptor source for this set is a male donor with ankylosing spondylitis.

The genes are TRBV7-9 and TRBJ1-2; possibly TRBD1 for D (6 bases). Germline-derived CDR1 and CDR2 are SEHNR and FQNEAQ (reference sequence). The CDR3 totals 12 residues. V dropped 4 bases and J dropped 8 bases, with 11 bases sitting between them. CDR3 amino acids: CASSSPDSGYTF. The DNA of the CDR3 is TGTGCCAGCAGCTCCCCGGACAGCGGCTACACCTTC.

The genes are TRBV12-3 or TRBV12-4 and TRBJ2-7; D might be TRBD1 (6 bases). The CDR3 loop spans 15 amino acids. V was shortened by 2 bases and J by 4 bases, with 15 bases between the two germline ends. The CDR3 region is CASSLQGPLLYEQYF. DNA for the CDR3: TGTGCCAGCAGTTTACAGGGGCCCCTCCTTTACGAGCAGTACTTC.

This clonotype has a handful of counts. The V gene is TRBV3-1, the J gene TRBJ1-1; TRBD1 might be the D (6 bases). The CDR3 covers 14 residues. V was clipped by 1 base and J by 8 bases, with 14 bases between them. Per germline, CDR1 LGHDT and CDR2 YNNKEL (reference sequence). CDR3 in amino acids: CASSQVPGGAEAFF. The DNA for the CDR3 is TGTGCCAGCAGCCAAGTTCCGGGGGGCGCGGAAGCTTTCTTT. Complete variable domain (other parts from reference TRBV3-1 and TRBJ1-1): DTAVSQTPKYLVTQMGNDKSIKCEQNLGHDTMYWYKQDSKKFLKIMFSYNNKELIINETVPNRFSPKSPDKAHLNLHINSLELGDSAVYFCASSQVPGGAEAFFGQGTRLTVV.

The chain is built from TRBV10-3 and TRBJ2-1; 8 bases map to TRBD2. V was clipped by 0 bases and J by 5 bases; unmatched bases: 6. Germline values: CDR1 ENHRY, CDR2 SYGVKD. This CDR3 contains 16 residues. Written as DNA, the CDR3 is TGTGCCATCAGTGAGTCGAGCGGGAGATTCGACAATGAGCAGTTCTTC. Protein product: CAISESSGRFDNEQFF.

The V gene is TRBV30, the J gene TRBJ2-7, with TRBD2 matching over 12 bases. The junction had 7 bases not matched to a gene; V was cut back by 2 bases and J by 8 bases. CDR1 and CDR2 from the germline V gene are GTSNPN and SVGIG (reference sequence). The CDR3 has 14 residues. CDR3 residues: CAWSLGLAGIQQYF. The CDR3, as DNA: TGTGCCTGGAGTTTAGGACTAGCGGGAATTCAGCAGTACTTC.

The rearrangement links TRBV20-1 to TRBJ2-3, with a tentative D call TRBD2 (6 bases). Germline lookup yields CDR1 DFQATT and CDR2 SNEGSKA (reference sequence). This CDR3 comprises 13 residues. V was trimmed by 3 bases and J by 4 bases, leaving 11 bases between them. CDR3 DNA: TGCAGTGCTAGCCGCGGGGCCCCAGATACGCAGTATTTT. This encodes CSASRGAPDTQYF.

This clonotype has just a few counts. Here the CDR3 reads CASSLASWAGEQYF. The CDR3 DNA sequence: TGTGCCAGCAGTTTGGCTAGCTGGGCTGGCGAGCAGTACTTC. This chain uses TRBV12-3 or TRBV12-4 with TRBJ2-7, with D possibly being TRBD2 (5 bases). This CDR3 region has 14 residues. Trimming removed 3 bases from V and 6 bases from J, with 15 bases in between.

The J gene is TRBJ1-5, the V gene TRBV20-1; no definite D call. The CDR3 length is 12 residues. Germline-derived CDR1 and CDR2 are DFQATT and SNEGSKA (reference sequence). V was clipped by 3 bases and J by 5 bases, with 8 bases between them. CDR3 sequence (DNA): TGCAGTGCTAGCCGCGTTCATCAGCCCCAGCATTTT. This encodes CSASRVHQPQHF.

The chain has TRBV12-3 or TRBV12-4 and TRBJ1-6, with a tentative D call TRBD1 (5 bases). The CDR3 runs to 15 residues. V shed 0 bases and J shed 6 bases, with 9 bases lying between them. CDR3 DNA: TGTGCCAGCAGTTTAGCCACGGGGGGTAATTCACCCCTCCACTTT. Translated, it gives CASSLATGGNSPLHF.

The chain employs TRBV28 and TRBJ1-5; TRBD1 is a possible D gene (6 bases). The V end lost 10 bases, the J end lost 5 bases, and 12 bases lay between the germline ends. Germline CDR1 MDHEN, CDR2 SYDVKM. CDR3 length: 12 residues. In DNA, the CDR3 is TGTGCCACCTGGCAGGGGCATCAGCCCCAGCATTTT. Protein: CATWQGHQPQHF.

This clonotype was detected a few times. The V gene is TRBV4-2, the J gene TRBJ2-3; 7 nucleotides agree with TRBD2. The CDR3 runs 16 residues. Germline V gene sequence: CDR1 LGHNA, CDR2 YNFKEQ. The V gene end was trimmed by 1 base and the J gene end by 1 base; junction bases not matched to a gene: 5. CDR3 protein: CASSQGGREGTDTQYF. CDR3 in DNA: TGTGCCAGCAGCCAAGGGGGACGGGAGGGCACAGATACGCAGTATTTT.

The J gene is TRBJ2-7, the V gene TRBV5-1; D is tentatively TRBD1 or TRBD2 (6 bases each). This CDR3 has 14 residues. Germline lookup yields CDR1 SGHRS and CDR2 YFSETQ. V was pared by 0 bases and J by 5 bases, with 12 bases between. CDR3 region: CASSLVPGADEQYF. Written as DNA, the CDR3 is TGCGCCAGCAGCTTGGTTCCGGGGGCAGACGAGCAGTACTTC.

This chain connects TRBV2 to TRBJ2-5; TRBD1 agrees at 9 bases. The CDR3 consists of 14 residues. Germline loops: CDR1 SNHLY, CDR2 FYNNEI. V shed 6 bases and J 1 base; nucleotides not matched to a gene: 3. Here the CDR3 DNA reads TGTGCCAGCAGAGGGACAGGGCTCCAAGAGACCCAGTACTTC. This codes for CASRGTGLQETQYF.

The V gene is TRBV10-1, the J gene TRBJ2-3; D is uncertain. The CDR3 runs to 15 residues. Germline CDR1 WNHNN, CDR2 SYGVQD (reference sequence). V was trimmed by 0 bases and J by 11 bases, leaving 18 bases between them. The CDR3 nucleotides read TGCGCCAGCAGTGAGTCGAGATCGGCCCTATCGAAGCAGTATTTT. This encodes CASSESRSALSKQYF.

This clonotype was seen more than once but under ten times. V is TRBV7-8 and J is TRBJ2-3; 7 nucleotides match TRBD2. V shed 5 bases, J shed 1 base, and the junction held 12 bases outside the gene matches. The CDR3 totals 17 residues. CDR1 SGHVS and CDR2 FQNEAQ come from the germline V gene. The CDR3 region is CASSPQAGPFGTDTQYF. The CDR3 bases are TGTGCCAGCAGCCCTCAAGCGGGGCCGTTCGGCACAGATACGCAGTATTTT. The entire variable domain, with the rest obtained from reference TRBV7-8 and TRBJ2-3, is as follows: GAGVSQSPRYKVAKRGQDVALRCDPISGHVSLFWYQQALGQGPEFLTYFQNEAQLDKSGLPSDRFFAERPEGSVSTLKIQRTQQEDSAVYLCASSPQAGPFGTDTQYFGPGTRLTVL.